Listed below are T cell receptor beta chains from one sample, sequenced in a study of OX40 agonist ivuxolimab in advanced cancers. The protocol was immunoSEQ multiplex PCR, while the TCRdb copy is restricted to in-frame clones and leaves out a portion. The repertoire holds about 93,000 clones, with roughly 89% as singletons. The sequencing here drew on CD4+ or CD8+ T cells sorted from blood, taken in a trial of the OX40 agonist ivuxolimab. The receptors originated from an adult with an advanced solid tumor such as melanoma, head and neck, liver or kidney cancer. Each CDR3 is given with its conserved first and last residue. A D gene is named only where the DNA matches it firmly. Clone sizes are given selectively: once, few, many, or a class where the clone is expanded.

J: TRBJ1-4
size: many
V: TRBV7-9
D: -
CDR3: CASSLFGTTNEKLFF
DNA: TGTGCCAGCAGCTTATTTGGGACAACTAATGAAAAACTGTTTTTT

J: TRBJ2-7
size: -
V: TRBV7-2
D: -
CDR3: CASSPAYEQYF
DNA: TGTGCCAGCAGCCCTGCCTACGAGCAGTACTTC

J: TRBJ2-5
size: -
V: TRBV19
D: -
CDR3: CAVGIQSGGWYF
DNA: TGTGCCGTCGGGATTCAGAGCGGAGGGTGGTACTTC

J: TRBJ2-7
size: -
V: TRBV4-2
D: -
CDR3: CASSQDKTLRRAYEQYF
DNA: TGTGCCAGCAGCCAAGATAAGACGCTGCGCAGGGCCTACGAGCAGTACTTC

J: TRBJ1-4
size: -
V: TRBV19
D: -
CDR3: CASGQYKLFF
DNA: TGTGCCAGTGGGCAGTATAAACTGTTTTTT

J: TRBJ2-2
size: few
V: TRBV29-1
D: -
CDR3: CSVEGPNTGELFF
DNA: TGCAGCGTTGAAGGGCCGAACACCGGGGAGCTGTTTTTT

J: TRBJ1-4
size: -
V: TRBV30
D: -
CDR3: CAWRTTPQGRVEKLFF
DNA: TGTGCCTGGAGGACAACGCCTCAGGGGAGGGTTGAAAAACTGTTTTTT

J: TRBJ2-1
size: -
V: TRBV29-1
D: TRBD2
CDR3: CSVEKTSGKYYNEQFF
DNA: TGCAGCGTTGAAAAGACTAGCGGGAAGTATTACAATGAGCAGTTCTTC

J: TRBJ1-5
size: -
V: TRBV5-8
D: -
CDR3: CASSLAMDGYQIPQHF
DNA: TGTGCCAGCAGCCTAGCAATGGACGGCTATCAGATTCCCCAGCATTTT

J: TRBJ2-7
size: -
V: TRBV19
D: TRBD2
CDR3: CASSIVAGGSHEQYF
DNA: TGTGCCAGTAGTATAGTAGCGGGAGGTTCCCACGAGCAGTACTTC

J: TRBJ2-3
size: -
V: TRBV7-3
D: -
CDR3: CASSLNRVEGDTQYF
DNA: TGTGCCAGCAGCTTAAATAGAGTTGAAGGAGATACGCAGTATTTT

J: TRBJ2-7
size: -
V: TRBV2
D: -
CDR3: CASRDPRTYEQYF
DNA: TGTGCCAGCAGGGACCCTCGGACCTACGAGCAGTACTTC

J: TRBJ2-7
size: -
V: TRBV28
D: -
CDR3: CATAAYEQYF
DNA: TGTGCCACCGCGGCCTACGAGCAGTACTTC

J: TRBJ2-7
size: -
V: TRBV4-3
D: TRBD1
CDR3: CASSQFVGTGSYEQYF
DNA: TGCGCCAGCAGCCAATTCGTCGGGACAGGGTCCTACGAGCAGTACTTC

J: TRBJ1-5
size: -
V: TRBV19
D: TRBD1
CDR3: CASRNSDRGSSRGNQPQHF
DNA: TGTGCCAGTAGGAATTCGGACAGGGGCAGCAGTAGGGGCAATCAGCCCCAGCATTTT

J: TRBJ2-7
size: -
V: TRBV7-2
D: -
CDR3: CASSPGVGYEQYF
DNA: TGTGCCAGCAGCCCCGGGGTGGGCTACGAGCAGTACTTC

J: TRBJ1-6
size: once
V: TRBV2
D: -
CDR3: CASSRGEAYGSPLHF
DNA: TGTGCCAGCAGTAGGGGGGAGGCCTACGGTTCACCCCTCCACTTT

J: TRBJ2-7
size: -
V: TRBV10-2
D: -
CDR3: CASISRAGGEYEQYF
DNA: TGCGCCAGCATCTCCCGAGCAGGTGGGGAATACGAGCAGTACTTC

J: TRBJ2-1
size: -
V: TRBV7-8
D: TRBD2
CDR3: CASSLRRGSSYNEQFF
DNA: TGTGCCAGTTCCCTCCGCCGCGGGAGCTCCTACAATGAGCAGTTCTTC

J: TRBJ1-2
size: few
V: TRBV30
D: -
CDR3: CAWSEGLQPNYGYTF
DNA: TGTGCCTGGAGCGAAGGACTGCAACCTAACTATGGCTACACCTTC

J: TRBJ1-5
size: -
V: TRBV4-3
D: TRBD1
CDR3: CASSPQLRTGGDNQPQHF
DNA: TGCGCCAGCAGCCCCCAATTGAGGACAGGGGGGGACAATCAGCCCCAGCATTTT

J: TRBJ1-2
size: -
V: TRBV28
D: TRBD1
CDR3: CASSLLAGQGGGYTF
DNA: TGTGCCAGCAGTTTACTGGCGGGACAGGGTGGCGGCTACACCTTC

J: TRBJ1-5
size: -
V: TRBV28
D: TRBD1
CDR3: CASTPGTGMRSQPQHF
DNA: TGTGCCAGCACACCCGGGACAGGGATGAGGAGCCAGCCCCAGCATTTT

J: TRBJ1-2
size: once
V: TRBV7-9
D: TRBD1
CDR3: CASSSQPGQAVDYGYTF
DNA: TGTGCCAGCAGCTCGCAACCGGGACAGGCGGTCGACTATGGCTACACCTTC

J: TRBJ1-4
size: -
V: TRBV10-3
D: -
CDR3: CAIRGSGPTEKLFF
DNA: TGTGCCATCAGGGGCTCGGGACCGACAGAAAAACTGTTTTTT

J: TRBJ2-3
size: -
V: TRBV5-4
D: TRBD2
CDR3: CASSHGLASDTQYF
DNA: TGTGCCAGCAGCCATGGACTAGCATCAGATACGCAGTATTTT